This TCR beta chain was documented in a study of blood T cell repertoires in COVID-19. In the original workflow: Cell counts per sample came from amplifying reference gene primers. The data were produced by immunoSEQ multiplex PCR, yet TCRdb's version contains in-frame clones alone and is incomplete. V, J and clone size reflect that table, while D and trimming were determined from the DNA. Of approximately 240,000 clones listed, nearly 90% are singletons. V was pared by 0 bases and J by 3 bases, with 10 bases of the junction left unmatched. The CDR3 loop spans 18 amino acids. Sequencing input: peripheral blood. The rearrangement uses TRBV23-1 and TRBJ2-1; 8 bases line up with TRBD2. TRBV23-1 is an ORF, and what it does is uncertain. The TCR sequence derives from a woman aged 18-29 years who had recovered from COVID-19. The CDR3 loop reads CASSQSSGREEGYNEQFF. The CDR3, as DNA: TGCGCCAGCAGTCAATCAAGCGGGAGAGAGGAGGGCTACAATGAGCAGTTCTTC.